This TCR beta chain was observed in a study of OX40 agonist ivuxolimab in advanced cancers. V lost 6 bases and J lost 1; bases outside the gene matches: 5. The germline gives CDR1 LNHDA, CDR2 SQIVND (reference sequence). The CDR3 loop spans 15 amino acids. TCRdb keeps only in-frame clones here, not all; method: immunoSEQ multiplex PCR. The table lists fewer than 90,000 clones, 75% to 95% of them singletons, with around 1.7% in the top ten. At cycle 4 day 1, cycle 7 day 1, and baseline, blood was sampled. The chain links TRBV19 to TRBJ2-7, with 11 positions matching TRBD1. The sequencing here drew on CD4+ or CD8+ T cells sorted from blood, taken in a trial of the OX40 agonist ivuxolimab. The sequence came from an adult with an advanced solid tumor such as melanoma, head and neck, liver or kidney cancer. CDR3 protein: CASSPGQGVSYEQYF. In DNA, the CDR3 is TGTGCCAGTAGCCCGGGACAGGGGGTATCCTACGAGCAGTACTTC.